This TCR beta chain comes out of a study of neoadjuvant anti-PD-1 for oral cavity cancer. General study findings and limits: Higher pretreatment Treg/Th17 ratios tracked higher pretreatment blood clonality.

No culture or expansion preceded analysis of these blood cells. With respect to this clone: Antigen: not known.

The germline V and J ends were trimmed by 0 bases and 4 bases, with 4 bases remaining between them. The length of the CDR3 is 13 residues. From germline, CDR1 is SGHAT and CDR2 FQNNGV. Blood libraries mostly used 450 to 550 ng genomic DNA, six replicates each. Sequencing used immunoSEQ multiplex PCR; TCRdb keeps in-frame clones, though not all of them. The table includes over 11,000 clones, 70% detected once. The sample here was PBMCs, taken before nivolumab (anti-PD-1) treatment. The gene calls are TRBV11-2 and TRBJ1-5; D call uncertain. This TCR was recovered from a person aged 40 to 85 with oral cavity squamous cell carcinoma. The DNA of the CDR3 is TGTGCCAGCAGCTTAGATTTGAATCAGCCCCAGCATTTT. This translates into CASSLDLNQPQHF.